Listed here are 10 T cell receptor beta chains from one sample, sequenced in a study of identical twins. From the 5' RACE reads, TCRdb called clonotypes with MiXCR, one entry per CDR3 protein. The sample yields about 570,000 distinct CDR3 sequences, around 9.6% seen once. These data also formed part of another study, on yellow fever vaccine responses in identical twins.

Source material: PBMCs. The receptors shown here come from a woman aged 18-30 years in good health.

This clonotype was seen more than once but under ten times. CDR3 DNA: TGTGCCAGCAGCTTCCCTCGACTAGCGGGGGGGAGCTCCTACAATGAGCAGTTCTTC. Translated, it gives CASSFPRLAGGSSYNEQFF. The rearrangement links TRBV11-2 to TRBJ2-1; TRBD2 agrees at 14 bases. V shed 3 bases and J 0 bases; nucleotides not matched to a gene: 7. Germline CDR1 is SGHAT and CDR2 is FQNNGV. The CDR3 is made up of 19 amino acids. Looking up the rest from reference TRBV11-2 and TRBJ2-1 gives the full variable domain: EAGVAQSPRYKIIEKRQSVAFWCNPISGHATLYWYQQILGQGPKLLIQFQNNGVVDDSQLPKDRFSAERLKGVDSTLKIQPAKLEDSAVYLCASSFPRLAGGSSYNEQFFGPGTRLTVL.

The V and J genes are TRBV13 and TRBJ2-7; possibly TRBD1 or TRBD2 for D (5 bases each). This CDR3 region has 15 residues. Germline lookup yields CDR1 PRHDT and CDR2 FYEKMQ (reference sequence). Trimming took off 1 base at V and 5 bases at J, with 15 bases between the two ends. In DNA form, the CDR3 reads TGTGCCAGCAGCTTAGCTGGGGACCTGCGCCACGAGCAGTACTTC. This encodes CASSLAGDLRHEQYF.

This clonotype was seen ten or more times. The chain has TRBV14 and TRBJ2-7; unclear D gene. CDR1 is SGHDN and CDR2 is FVKESK in the germline V gene. The germline V and J ends were trimmed by 3 bases and 4 bases, with 7 bases remaining between them. The CDR3 covers 12 residues. CDR3 sequence (DNA): TGTGCCAGCAGCCATAACGGATACGAGCAGTACTTC. This codes for CASSHNGYEQYF. Looking up the rest from reference TRBV14 and TRBJ2-7 gives the full variable domain: EAGVTQFPSHSVIEKGQTVTLRCDPISGHDNLYWYRRVMGKEIKFLLHFVKESKQDESGMPNNRFLAERTGGTYSTLKVQPAELEDSGVYFCASSHNGYEQYFGPGTRLTVT.

The chain couples TRBV7-8 to TRBJ2-7; 8 positions agree with TRBD1. The junction had 7 bases not matched to a gene; V was cut back by 3 bases and J by 3 bases. The CDR3 runs to 15 residues. The germline V gene encodes CDR1 SGHVS and CDR2 FQNEAQ. The CDR3 nucleotides read TGTGCCAGCAGCTTTGACAGGGGCCAAATCTACGAGCAGTACTTC. Translated: CASSFDRGQIYEQYF.

The J gene is TRBJ2-7, the V gene TRBV7-2; TRBD1 matches 9 bases. The CDR3 extends over 13 amino acids. The germline V gene has CDR1 SGHTA and CDR2 FQGNSA. V lost 7 bases and J lost 6; bases outside the gene matches: 7. DNA of the CDR3: TGTGCCAGCATCGGAACAGGGGGCGGCGAGCAGTACTTC. Its translation: CASIGTGGGEQYF.

The V gene is TRBV20-1, the J gene TRBJ2-7, with 8 nucleotides matching TRBD2. The CDR3 has 16 residues. Germline V gene sequence: CDR1 DFQATT, CDR2 SNEGSKA (reference sequence). V shed 5 bases and J 6 bases; nucleotides not matched to a gene: 18. The CDR3 is CSAAGPAGVANGEQYF. The CDR3 nucleotides are TGCAGTGCTGCCGGTCCAGCGGGAGTCGCAAATGGCGAGCAGTACTTC.

This clonotype was observed a handful of times. The V call is TRBV20-1, the J call TRBJ2-5, with D unresolved. This CDR3 has 16 residues. CDR1 and CDR2 from the germline V gene are DFQATT and SNEGSKA (reference sequence). Trimming shortened V by 1 base and J by 3 bases, and 18 bases separated the two germline ends. CDR3 coding DNA: TGCAGTGCTAGAGTTTCAGCTCAGATATTCAAAGAGACCCAGTACTTC. Translation gives CSARVSAQIFKETQYF.

This clonotype was counted between two and nine times. V usage is TRBV5-1 and J usage is TRBJ2-7; D ambiguous. Germline values: CDR1 SGHRS, CDR2 YFSETQ. The V end lost 6 bases, the J end lost 0 bases, and 10 bases lay between the germline ends. This CDR3 is built from 13 residues. In nucleotides, the CDR3 is TGCGCCAGCAAGTCTTTGGACTCCTACGAGCAGTACTTC. Translated: CASKSLDSYEQYF.

The sample holds a few counts of this clonotype. The gene calls are TRBV7-2 and TRBJ2-1; the D is unclear. Trimming took off 2 bases at V and 7 bases at J, with 21 bases between the two ends. This CDR3 region has 17 residues. The germline gives CDR1 SGHTA, CDR2 FQGNSA. The CDR3 coding sequence is TGTGCCAGCAGCTTAAGCCCCCGAAAGAACTCTAAGAATGAGCAGTTCTTC. It encodes CASSLSPRKNSKNEQFF.

The chain couples TRBV7-6 to TRBJ2-1; TRBD1 might be the D (6 bases). The length of the CDR3 is 16 residues. The V gene's germline CDR1 is SGHVS and CDR2 FNYEAQ. The V gene lost 2 bases and the J gene lost 0 bases, with 11 bases spanning the gap. The DNA for the CDR3 is TGTGCCAGCAGCTTACAGGGGACGAGCTCCTACAATGAGCAGTTCTTC. Residues: CASSLQGTSSYNEQFF.